The text below deals with one T cell receptor (beta chain). Its antigen has not been determined. No much larger clone is present one base from it, and per-base qualities are unavailable. From the cysteine up to the phenylalanine, the CDR3 has a length of 15 residues. Only the CDR3 part of the read is kept: 45 bases, read in frame from the first base. V is clipped by 0 bases and J by 4 bases, and the sequence between their germline boundaries is 12 bases long. As encoded in the germline V gene, CDR1 is LGHNA while CDR2 is YSLEER. Library construction relied on multiplex PCR. TRB libraries were made by one-step amplicon PCR using EuroClonality-NGS primers on about 0.095 ug genomic DNA. Sequencing of the TRB amplicons was carried out on Illumina MiSeq instruments using 2 x 250 bp version 2 chemistry. As for the original processing: IMGT/HighV-QUEST was used for primary TRB sequence analysis and V(D)J annotation. Repertoire diversity and composition were evaluated with VDJtools after removing nonfunctional clones and downsampling for comparisons between samples. In TCRdb, the public reads were trimmed at Q25 with fastp and aligned with MiXCR, with productive beta chains retained. Merged by CDR3 protein, the rows form single entries marked with the most common genes and DNA. The V and J calls were determined by TCRdb, not by the authors. A total of some 2,400 distinct CDR3 sequences appear in this sample, 20% to 30% of them only once. 9.5% of the sample lies in the top ten.

Healthy control blood came from volunteer donors supplied by blood services in Australia and France. Genomic DNA for TCR repertoire analysis was isolated either from whole blood samples or from PBMCs. The data were obtained in a study of somatic reversion in DOCK8 deficiency (dated by TCRdb to about 2020). Broadly, across the study: In the study, T cell receptor beta repertoires were compared across three groups: DOCK8-deficient patients, DOCK8-revertant patients and healthy volunteers. The study examined how somatic reversion of pathogenic DOCK8 variants changes lymphocyte differentiation and function in DOCK8 deficiency. The DOCK8-deficient patients included in the study had been previously reported. General findings and caveats noted by the study authors: The methods did not state, for each individual sample, whether the source material was whole blood or PBMCs.

Sequencing was performed on peripheral blood. This chain is built from TRBV4-3 and TRBJ1-2, with no confidently assigned D gene. The origin of this receptor is a human donor in good health. The DNA sequence follows: TGCGCCAGCAGCCAAGATCGGGGATCGGGCTATGGCTACACCTTC. Its coded protein is CASSQDRGSGYGYTF.